These 2 T cell receptor beta chains share one sample of origin, sequenced in a study of shared clonotypes between healthy human individuals. Sequenced by immunoSEQ multiplex PCR; TCRdb stores in-frame clones only, minus some. Found here are about 2,200,000 clones, approximately 94% of them singletons; the top ten hold over 1.5%. Naive CD8 populations comprised CD45RO-negative cells positively selected for CCR7, excluding terminally differentiated effector memory CD45RA+ cells. The sequenced sample consisted of naive CD8+ T cells from PBMCs. All receptors come from a man aged 18-30 years in good health. Some clones in this sample may be carry-over from other donors' samples.

Points on this clone: The junction does not match germline at one end; this may be a read error. This chain links TRBV2 with TRBJ1-3; D remains ambiguous. Germline-derived CDR1 and CDR2 are SNHLY and FYNNEI. The CDR3 covers 15 residues. CDR3 DNA sequence: TGTGCCAGCAGGGAAGGACGGTCGGTTGGAAACACCATATATTTT. This translates into CASREGRSVGNTIYF. The full variable domain, with the rest looked up from reference TRBV2 and TRBJ1-3, is EPEVTQTPSHQVTQMGQEVILRCVPISNHLYFYWYRQILGQKVEFLVSFYNNEISEKSEIFDDQFSVERPDGSNFTLKIRSTKLEDSAMYFCASREGRSVGNTIYFGEGSWLTVV.

V is TRBV27 and J is TRBJ1-4; tentative D call: TRBD1 (5 bases). V lost 6 bases and J 4 bases, leaving 12 bases between the germline ends. The CDR3 has 14 residues. Germline V CDR1 and CDR2: MNHEY, SMNVEV (reference sequence). The CDR3 region is CASSRDSYNEKLFF. The CDR3 bases are TGTGCCAGCAGCCGAGACAGCTATAATGAAAAACTGTTTTTT.